What follows are 5 T cell receptor beta chains derived from one specimen sequenced in a study of blood T cells in healthy people across ages. A second PCR of about 6 to 12 cycles used a sample-barcoded 5' primer and a J-beta primer mix. TCRdb re-analysed the 5' RACE reads in MiXCR, keeping a single row per CDR3 protein. This repertoire shows fewer than 950,000 distinct CDR3 sequences, 53% found once; its top ten account for about two fifths. Sequenced sample: blood. These receptors originate from a man older than 75 in good health.

The gene calls are TRBV7-2 and TRBJ2-3; 11 bases line up with TRBD2. The CDR3 covers 15 residues. The junction had 3 bases not matched to a gene; V was cut back by 4 bases and J by 3 bases. Germline assignment: CDR1 SGHTA and CDR2 FQGNSA. As DNA, the CDR3 is TGTGCCAGCAGCTACCTAGCGGGAGGTACAGATACGCAGTATTTT. As protein: CASSYLAGGTDTQYF.

This clonotype was observed a single time. This sequence joins TRBV7-2 and TRBJ2-7; D is uncertain. V shed 1 base and J shed 2 bases, with 15 bases lying between them. From germline, CDR1 is SGHTA and CDR2 FQGNSA. The CDR3 runs 16 residues. The CDR3 sequence is CASSLGAWNWAYEQYF. The CDR3 coding sequence is TGTGCCAGCAGCTTAGGGGCATGGAATTGGGCCTACGAGCAGTACTTC.

This chain joins TRBV7-2 and TRBJ1-6; D gene uncertain. Germline values: CDR1 SGHTA, CDR2 FQGNSA. The V end lost 4 bases, the J end lost 14 bases, and 18 bases lay between the germline ends. There are 14 residues in the CDR3. The CDR3 here is CASSSRTGGAALHF. The CDR3 region has the DNA TGTGCCAGCAGCTCCCGCACGGGCGGCGCGGCCCTCCACTTT. Full variable domain (outside the CDR3, taken from reference TRBV7-2 and TRBJ1-6): GAGVSQSPSNKVTEKGKDVELRCDPISGHTALYWYRQSLGQGLEFLIYFQGNSAPDKSGLPSDRFSAERTGGSVSTLTIQRTQQEDSAVYLCASSSRTGGAALHFGNGTRLTVT.

The V call is TRBV30, the J call TRBJ2-1, with 8 bases fitting TRBD2. This CDR3 region has 13 residues. V gave up 3 bases and J gave up 8 bases; unmatched junction bases: 6. Germline V gene lookup returns CDR1 GTSNPN and CDR2 SVGIG (reference sequence). The CDR3 loop is CAWRRTSSYEQFF. The CDR3 coding sequence is TGTGCCTGGAGGAGGACTAGCTCCTATGAGCAGTTCTTC.

The rearrangement links TRBV27 to TRBJ2-1; D is perhaps TRBD2 (6 bases). Germline CDR1 MNHEY, CDR2 SMNVEV (reference sequence). V lost 2 bases to trimming and J lost 3 bases, with 14 bases between them. The CDR3 totals 16 residues. This chain's CDR3 is CASSLTAGLFYNEQFF. In DNA, the CDR3 is TGTGCCAGCAGTTTAACCGCGGGACTTTTCTACAATGAGCAGTTCTTC.